This T cell receptor (beta chain) was identified during a study of T cell responses to AZD1222 COVID-19 vaccine. Libraries were prepared by immunoSEQ multiplex PCR; TCRdb keeps only in-frame clonotypes and omits some of them. Of around 88,000 clones in the sample, around 90% were seen once. V was trimmed by 0 bases and J by 3 bases, leaving 20 bases between them. Germline CDR1 and CDR2: LGHNA and YNFKEQ. The CDR3 consists of 19 residues. The chain uses TRBV4-2 and TRBJ2-2, with D unresolved. The clonotype comes from an adult in good health. The sequencing used peripheral blood, collected on day 0 of MenACWY control vaccination. As DNA, the CDR3 is TGTGCCAGCAGCCAAGATCGCGGTTGGGCACTAAATCACACCGGGGAGCTGTTTTTT. Its protein product is CASSQDRGWALNHTGELFF.